One and the same sample provided the 2 T cell receptor beta chains below, sequenced in a study of T cells in Graves' hyperthyroidism and ophthalmopathy. Amplification of TCR beta CDR3 regions used RNA as the template. Researchers ran a first-round RT-PCR on the TCR CDR3 using the HTBI primer set. In TCRdb, the multiplex PCR reads were re-called with MiXCR into one record per CDR3 protein. This table has around 600,000 distinct CDR3 sequences, approximately 42% appearing once. The material sequenced was peripheral blood or thyroid tissue (not recorded which). The receptor source for this set is an adult man with Graves' disease, either hyperthyroidism or ophthalmopathy (not recorded which).

As for this clonotype: This may stem from a read error, because a much larger clone lies one nucleotide away. J is TRBJ1-1 and V is TRBV10-3, with D possibly TRBD1 on 5 matching bases. The V end was cut by 6 bases, the J end by 4 bases, with 12 bases between. The germline V gene encodes CDR1 ENHRY and CDR2 SYGVKD. This CDR3 has 13 amino acids. This CDR3 reads CAIRGGETTEAFF. DNA of the CDR3: TGTGCCATCAGAGGAGGGGAGACCACTGAAGCTTTCTTT.

CDR3 amino acids: CSARGKHGYTGELFF. DNA of the CDR3: TGCAGTGCTCGAGGAAAGCATGGCTACACCGGGGAGCTGTTTTTT. The chain employs TRBV20-1 and TRBJ2-2, with unresolved D. This CDR3 has 15 amino acids. Per germline, CDR1 DFQATT and CDR2 SNEGSKA (reference sequence). Trimming removed 5 bases from V and 3 bases from J, with 16 bases in between.